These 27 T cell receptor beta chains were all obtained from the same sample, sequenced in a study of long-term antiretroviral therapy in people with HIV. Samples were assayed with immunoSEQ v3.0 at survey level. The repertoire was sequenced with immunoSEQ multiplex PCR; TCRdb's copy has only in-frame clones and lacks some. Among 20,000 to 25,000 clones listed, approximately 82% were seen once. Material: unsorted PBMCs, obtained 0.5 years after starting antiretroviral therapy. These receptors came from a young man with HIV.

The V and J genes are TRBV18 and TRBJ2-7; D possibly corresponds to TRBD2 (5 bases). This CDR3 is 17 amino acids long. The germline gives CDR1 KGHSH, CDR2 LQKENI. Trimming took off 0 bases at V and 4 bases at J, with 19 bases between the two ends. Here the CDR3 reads CASSPPNPGSTFYEQYF. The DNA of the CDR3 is TGTGCCAGCTCACCACCGAACCCGGGAAGCACCTTTTACGAGCAGTACTTC.

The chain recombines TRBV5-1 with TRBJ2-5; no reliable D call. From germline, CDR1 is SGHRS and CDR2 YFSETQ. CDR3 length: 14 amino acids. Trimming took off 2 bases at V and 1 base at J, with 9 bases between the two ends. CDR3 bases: TGCGCCAGCAGCTTACGGGCGATCCAAGAGACCCAGTACTTC. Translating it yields CASSLRAIQETQYF.

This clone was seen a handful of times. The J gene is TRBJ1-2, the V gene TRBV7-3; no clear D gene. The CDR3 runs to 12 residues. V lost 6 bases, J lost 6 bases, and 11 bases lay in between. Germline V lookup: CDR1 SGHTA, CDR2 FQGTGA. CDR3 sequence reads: CASRPLANGYTF. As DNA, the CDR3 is TGTGCCAGCAGACCGCTTGCAAATGGCTACACCTTC.

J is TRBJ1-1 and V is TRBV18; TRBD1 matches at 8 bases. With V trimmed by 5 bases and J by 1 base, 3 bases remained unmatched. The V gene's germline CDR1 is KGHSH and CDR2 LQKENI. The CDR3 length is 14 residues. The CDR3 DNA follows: TGTGCCAGCTCAATAGGGACAGGGAACACTGAAGCTTTCTTT. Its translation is CASSIGTGNTEAFF.

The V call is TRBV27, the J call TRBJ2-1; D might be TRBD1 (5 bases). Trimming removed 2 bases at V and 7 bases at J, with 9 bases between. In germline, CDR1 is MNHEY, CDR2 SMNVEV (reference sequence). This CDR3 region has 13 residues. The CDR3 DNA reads TGTGCCAGCAGTTTACTAGGGGTGAATGAGCAGTTCTTC. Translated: CASSLLGVNEQFF.

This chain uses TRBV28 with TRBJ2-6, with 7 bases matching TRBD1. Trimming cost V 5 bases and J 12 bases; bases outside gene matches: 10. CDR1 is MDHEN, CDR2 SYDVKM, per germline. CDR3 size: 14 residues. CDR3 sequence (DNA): TGTGCCAGCAGTCCCGACAGGGAACTGAGCGTCCTGACTTTC. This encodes CASSPDRELSVLTF.

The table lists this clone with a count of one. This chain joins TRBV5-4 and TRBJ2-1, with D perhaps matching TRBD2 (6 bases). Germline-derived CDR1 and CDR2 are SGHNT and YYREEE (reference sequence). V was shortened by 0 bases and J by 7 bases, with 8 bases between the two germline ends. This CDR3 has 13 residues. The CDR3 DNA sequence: TGTGCCAGCAGCTTGGCTGGGGGGAATGAGCAGTTCTTC. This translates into CASSLAGGNEQFF. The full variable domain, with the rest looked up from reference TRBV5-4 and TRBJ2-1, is ETGVTQSPTHLIKTRGQQVTLRCSSQSGHNTVSWYQQALGQGPQFIFQYYREEENGRGNFPPRFSGLQFPNYSSELNVNALELDDSALYLCASSLAGGNEQFFGPGTRLTVL.

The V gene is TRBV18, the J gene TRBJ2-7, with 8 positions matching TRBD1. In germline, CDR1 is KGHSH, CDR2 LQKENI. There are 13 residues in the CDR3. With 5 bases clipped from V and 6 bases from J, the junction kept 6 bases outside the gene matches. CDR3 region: CASSSQGELEQYF. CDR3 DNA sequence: TGTGCCAGCTCATCACAGGGGGAGCTCGAGCAGTACTTC.

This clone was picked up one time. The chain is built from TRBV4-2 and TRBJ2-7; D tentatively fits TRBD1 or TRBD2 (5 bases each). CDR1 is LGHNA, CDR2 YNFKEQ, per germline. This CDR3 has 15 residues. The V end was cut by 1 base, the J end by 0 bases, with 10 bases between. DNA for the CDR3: TGTGCCAGCAGCCAAGCCTCCGGGACCTCCTACGAGCAGTACTTC. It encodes CASSQASGTSYEQYF.

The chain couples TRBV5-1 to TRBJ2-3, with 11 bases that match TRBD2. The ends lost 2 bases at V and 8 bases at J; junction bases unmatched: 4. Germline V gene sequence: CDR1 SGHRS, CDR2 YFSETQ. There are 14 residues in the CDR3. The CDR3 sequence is CASSFTSGRGTQYF. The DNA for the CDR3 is TGCGCCAGCAGCTTTACTAGCGGGAGAGGTACGCAGTATTTT.

This chain's CDR3 is CASRRDRGTGELFF. The CDR3 DNA is TGTGCCAGCAGAAGGGACAGGGGCACCGGGGAGCTGTTTTTT. V usage is TRBV7-2 and J usage is TRBJ2-2; TRBD1 agrees at 10 bases. This CDR3 contains 14 residues. The trim removed 6 bases at V and 4 bases at J, leaving 2 bases unmatched. Germline CDR1 reads SGHTA; CDR2 reads FQGNSA.

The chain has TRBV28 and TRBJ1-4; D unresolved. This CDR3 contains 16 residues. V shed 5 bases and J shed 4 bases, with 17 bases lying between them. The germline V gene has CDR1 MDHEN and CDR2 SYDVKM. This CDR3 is CASSTYSQQHNEKLFF. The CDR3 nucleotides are TGTGCCAGCAGTACCTACTCACAGCAACATAATGAAAAACTGTTTTTT. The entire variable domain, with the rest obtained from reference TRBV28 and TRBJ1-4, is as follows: DVKVTQSSRYLVKRTGEKVFLECVQDMDHENMFWYRQDPGLGLRLIYFSYDVKMKEKGDIPEGYSVSREKKERFSLILESASTNQTSMYLCASSTYSQQHNEKLFFGSGTQLSVL.

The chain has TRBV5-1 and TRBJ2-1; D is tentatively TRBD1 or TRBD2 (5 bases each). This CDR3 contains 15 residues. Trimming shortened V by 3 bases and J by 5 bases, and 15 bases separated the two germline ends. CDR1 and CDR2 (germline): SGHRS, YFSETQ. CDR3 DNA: TGCGCCAGCAGCTACGGGACCAAGCCTAACAATGAGCAGTTCTTC. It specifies CASSYGTKPNNEQFF.

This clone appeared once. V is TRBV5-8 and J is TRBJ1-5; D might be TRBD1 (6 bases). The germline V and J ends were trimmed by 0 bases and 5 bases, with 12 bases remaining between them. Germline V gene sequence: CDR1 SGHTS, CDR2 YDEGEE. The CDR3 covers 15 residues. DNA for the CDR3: TGTGCCAGCAGCTTGGTTTCGGGGGCCTATCAGCCCCAGCATTTT. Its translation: CASSLVSGAYQPQHF. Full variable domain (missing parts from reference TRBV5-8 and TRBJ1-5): EAGVTQSPTHLIKTRGQQATLRCSPISGHTSVYWYQQALGLGLQFLLWYDEGEERNRGNFPPRFSGRQFPNYSSELNVNALELEDSALYLCASSLVSGAYQPQHFGDGTRLSIL.

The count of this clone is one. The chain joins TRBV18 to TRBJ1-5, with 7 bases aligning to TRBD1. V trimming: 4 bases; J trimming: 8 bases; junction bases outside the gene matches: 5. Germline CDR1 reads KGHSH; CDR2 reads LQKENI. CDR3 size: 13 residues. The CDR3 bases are TGTGCCAGCTCACACGGGACAGCTGAGCCCCAGCATTTT. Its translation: CASSHGTAEPQHF.

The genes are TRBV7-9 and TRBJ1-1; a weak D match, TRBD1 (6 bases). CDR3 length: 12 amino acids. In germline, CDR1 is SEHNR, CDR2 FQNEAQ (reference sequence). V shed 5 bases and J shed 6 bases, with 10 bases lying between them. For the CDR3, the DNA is TGTGCCAGCAGCCCGGGGGCTCCTGAAGCTTTCTTT. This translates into CASSPGAPEAFF.

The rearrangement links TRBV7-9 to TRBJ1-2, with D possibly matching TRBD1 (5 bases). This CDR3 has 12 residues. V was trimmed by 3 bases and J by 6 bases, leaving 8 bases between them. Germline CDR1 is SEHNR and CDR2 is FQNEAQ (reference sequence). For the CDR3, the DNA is TGTGCCAGCAGCTTCGGCAGGGATGGCTACACCTTC. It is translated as CASSFGRDGYTF. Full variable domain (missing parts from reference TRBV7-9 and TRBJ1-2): DTGVSQNPRHKITKRGQNVTFRCDPISEHNRLYWYRQTLGQGPEFLTYFQNEAQLEKSRLLSDRFSAERPKGSFSTLEIQRTEQGDSAMYLCASSFGRDGYTFGSGTRLTVV.

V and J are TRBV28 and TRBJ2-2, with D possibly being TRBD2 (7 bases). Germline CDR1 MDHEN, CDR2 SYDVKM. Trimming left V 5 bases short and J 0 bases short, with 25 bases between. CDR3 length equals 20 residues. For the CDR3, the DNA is TGTGCCAGCAGTGGTCGAGGGGGGGCAAGGGCCTCGGCGAACACCGGGGAGCTGTTTTTT. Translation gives CASSGRGGARASANTGELFF.

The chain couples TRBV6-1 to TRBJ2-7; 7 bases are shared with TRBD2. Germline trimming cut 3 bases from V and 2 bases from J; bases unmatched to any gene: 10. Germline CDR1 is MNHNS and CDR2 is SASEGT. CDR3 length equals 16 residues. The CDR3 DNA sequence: TGTGCCAGCAGTGAGTTTTTGGGCGGGAGTCCCTACGAGCAGTACTTC. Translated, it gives CASSEFLGGSPYEQYF.

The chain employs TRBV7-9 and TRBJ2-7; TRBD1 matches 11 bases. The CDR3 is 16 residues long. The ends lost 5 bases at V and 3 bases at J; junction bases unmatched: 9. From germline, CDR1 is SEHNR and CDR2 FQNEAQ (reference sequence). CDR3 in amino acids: CASSLNPGQGGYEQYF. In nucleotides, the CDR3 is TGTGCCAGCAGCCTCAATCCGGGACAGGGGGGCTACGAGCAGTACTTC.

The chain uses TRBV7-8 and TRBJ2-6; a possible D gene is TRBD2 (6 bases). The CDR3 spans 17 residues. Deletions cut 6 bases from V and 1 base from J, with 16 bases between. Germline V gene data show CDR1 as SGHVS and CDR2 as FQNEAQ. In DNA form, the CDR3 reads TGTGCCAGCAGAATGGCGGGGTCCCTGTCTGGGGCCAACGTCCTGACTTTC. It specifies CASRMAGSLSGANVLTF.

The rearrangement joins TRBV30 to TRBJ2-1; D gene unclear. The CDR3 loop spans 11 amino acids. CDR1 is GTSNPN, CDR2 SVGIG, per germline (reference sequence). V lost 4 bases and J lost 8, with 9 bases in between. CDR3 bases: TGTGCCTGGACTAATGCATATGAGCAGTTCTTC. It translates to CAWTNAYEQFF.

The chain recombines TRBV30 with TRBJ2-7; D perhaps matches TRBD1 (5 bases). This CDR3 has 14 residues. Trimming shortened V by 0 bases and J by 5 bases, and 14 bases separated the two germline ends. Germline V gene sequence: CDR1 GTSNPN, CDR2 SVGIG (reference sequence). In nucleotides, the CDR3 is TGTGCCTGGAGTGTATACAGGCGAAGGGACGAGCAGTACTTC. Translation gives CAWSVYRRRDEQYF.

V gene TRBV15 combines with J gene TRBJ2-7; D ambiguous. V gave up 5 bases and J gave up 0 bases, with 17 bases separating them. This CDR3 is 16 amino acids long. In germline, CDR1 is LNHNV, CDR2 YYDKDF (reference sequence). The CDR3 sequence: CATSPPTPSASYEQYF. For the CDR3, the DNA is TGTGCCACCAGCCCTCCCACGCCAAGCGCCTCCTACGAGCAGTACTTC. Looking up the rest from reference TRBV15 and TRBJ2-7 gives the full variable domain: DAMVIQNPRYQVTQFGKPVTLSCSQTLNHNVMYWYQQKSSQAPKLLFHYYDKDFNNEADTPDNFQSRRPNTSFCFLDIRSPGLGDTAMYLCATSPPTPSASYEQYFGPGTRLTVT.

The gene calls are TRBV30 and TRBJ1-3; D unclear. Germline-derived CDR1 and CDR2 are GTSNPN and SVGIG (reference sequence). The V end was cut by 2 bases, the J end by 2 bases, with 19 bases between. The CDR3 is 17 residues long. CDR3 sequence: CAWSSSRVPRAGNTIYF. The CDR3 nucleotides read TGTGCCTGGAGTTCCTCCCGGGTGCCTCGAGCTGGAAACACCATATATTTT.

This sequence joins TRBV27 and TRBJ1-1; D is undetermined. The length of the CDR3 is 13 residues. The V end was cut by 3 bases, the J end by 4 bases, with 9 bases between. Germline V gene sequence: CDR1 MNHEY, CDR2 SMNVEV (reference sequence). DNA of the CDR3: TGTGCCAGCAGTTTCGGAGGTCCCACTGAAGCTTTCTTT. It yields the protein CASSFGGPTEAFF.

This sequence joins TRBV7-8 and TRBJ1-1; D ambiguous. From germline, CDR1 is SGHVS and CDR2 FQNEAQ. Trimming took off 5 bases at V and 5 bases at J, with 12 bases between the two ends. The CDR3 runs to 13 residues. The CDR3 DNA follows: TGTGCCAGCAGCCCGACTAGGGAGACTGAAGCTTTCTTT. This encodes CASSPTRETEAFF.